This paragraph reports one TCR beta chain. Its antigen is as yet unknown. These data belong to a study of shared clonotypes between healthy human individuals. Study-level background: A few men and two women, aged 18 to 49, were donors.

Study-level points and caveats: Sampling covered nothing but blood. Tissue TCR repertoires likely differ from those found in blood.

Per the original methods: For the immunoSEQ data, sequences were junction-only without quality scores, so filtering differed. Repertoires were generated with immunoSEQ multiplex PCR, while TCRdb's copy carries only in-frame clones and drops some. The V and J calls and clone size were taken over from that table, and D and trimming were inferred from the DNA. The sample holds about 560,000 clones, around 80% seen once. Extraction of genomic DNA in unsorted samples used 86 million or so PBMCs. This CDR3 is built from 14 residues. V was clipped by 5 bases and J by 8 bases, with 17 bases between them. Germline-derived CDR1 and CDR2 are SGHTA and FQGNSA.

The sequenced material came from PBMCs. This clonotype was sampled from a woman in her forties in good health. Some clones in this sample may be carry-over from other donors' samples. The V call is TRBV7-2, the J call TRBJ2-3; D tentatively reads TRBD1 or TRBD2 (5 bases each). As DNA, the CDR3 is TGTGCCAGCAGCCCGGGACCTGGGTCGGGTACGCAGTATTTT. As protein: CASSPGPGSGTQYF. Together with reference TRBV7-2 and TRBJ2-3, the CDR3 gives the full variable domain: GAGVSQSPSNKVTEKGKDVELRCDPISGHTALYWYRQSLGQGLEFLIYFQGNSAPDKSGLPSDRFSAERTGGSVSTLTIQRTQQEDSAVYLCASSPGPGSGTQYFGPGTRLTVL.